This section outlines one T cell receptor beta chain sequence together with its context. This specimen belongs to a study of blood T cell repertoires in COVID-19. TCRdb keeps only in-frame clones here, not all; method: immunoSEQ multiplex PCR. The sample has about 480,000 clones, about 88% seen once; the top ten hold 7.5% to 9%. It was during active infection that Seattle patients were enrolled and then longitudinally followed. Sequences were obtained from peripheral blood. The source of this sequence is a woman aged 45-59 years with COVID-19, enrolled during active disease.

CDR3 sequence reads: CATSDPPGTGGTDTQYF. In DNA, the CDR3 is TGTGCCACCAGTGATCCTCCCGGGACAGGGGGCACAGATACGCAGTATTTT. V gene TRBV24-1 combines with J gene TRBJ2-3; 10 bases line up with TRBD1. The CDR3 loop spans 17 amino acids. V shed 3 bases and J 1 base; nucleotides not matched to a gene: 6. From germline, CDR1 is KGHDR and CDR2 SFDVKD.